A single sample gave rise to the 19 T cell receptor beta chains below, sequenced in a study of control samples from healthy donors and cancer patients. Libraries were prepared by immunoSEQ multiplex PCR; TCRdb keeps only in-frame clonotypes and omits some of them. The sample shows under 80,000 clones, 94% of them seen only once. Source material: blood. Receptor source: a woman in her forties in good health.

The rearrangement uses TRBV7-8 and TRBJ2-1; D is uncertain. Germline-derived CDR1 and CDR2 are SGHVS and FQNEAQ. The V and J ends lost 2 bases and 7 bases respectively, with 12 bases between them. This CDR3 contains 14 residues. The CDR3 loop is CASSLLLSPNEQFF. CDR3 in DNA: TGTGCCAGCAGCTTACTTCTCTCTCCAAATGAGCAGTTCTTC.

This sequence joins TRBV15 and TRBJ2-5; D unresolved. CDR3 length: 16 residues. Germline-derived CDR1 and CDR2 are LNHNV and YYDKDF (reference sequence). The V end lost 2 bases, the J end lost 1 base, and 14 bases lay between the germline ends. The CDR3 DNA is TGTGCCACCAGCAGACTCGAACTTCGACCCCAAGAGACCCAGTACTTC. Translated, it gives CATSRLELRPQETQYF.

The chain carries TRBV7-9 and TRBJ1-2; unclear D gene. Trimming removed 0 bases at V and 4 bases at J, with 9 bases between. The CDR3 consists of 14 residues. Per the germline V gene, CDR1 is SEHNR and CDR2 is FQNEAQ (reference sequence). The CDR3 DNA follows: TGTGCCAGCAGCTTAGCGCAGCAGGCCTATGGCTACACCTTC. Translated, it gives CASSLAQQAYGYTF.

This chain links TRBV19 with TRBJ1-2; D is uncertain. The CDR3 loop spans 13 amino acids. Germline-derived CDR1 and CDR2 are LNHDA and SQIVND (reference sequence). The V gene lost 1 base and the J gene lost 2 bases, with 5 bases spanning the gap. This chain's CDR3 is CASSIGGNYGYTF. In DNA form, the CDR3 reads TGTGCCAGTAGTATAGGAGGGAACTATGGCTACACCTTC.

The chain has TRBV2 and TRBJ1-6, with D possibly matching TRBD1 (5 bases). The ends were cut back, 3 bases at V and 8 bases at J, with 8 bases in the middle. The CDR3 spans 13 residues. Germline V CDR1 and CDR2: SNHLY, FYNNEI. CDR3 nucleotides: TGTGCCAGCAGTGAGGGGGAGCATTCACCCCTCCACTTT. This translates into CASSEGEHSPLHF.

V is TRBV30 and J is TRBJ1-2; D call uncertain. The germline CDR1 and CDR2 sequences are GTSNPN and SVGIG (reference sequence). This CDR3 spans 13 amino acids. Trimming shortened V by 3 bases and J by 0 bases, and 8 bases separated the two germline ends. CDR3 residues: CAWSPRANYGYTF. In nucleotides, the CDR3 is TGTGCCTGGAGCCCCCGAGCTAACTATGGCTACACCTTC. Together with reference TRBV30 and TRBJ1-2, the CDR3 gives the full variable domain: SQTIHQWPATLVQPVGSPLSLECTVEGTSNPNLYWYRQAAGRGLQLLFYSVGIGQISSEVPQNLSASRPQDRQFILSSKKLLLSDSGFYLCAWSPRANYGYTFGSGTRLTVV.

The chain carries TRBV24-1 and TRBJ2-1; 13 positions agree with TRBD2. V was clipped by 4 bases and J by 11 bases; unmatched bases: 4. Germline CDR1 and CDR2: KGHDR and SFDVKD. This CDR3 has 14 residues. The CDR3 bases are TGTGCCACCAGTGACCCGGGACTAGCGGGGAAGCAGTTCTTC. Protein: CATSDPGLAGKQFF.

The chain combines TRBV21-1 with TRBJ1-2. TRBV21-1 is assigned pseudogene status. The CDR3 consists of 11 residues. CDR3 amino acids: CASSKGFGYTF. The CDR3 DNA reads TGTGCCAGCAGCAAAGGGTTCGGCTACACCTTC.

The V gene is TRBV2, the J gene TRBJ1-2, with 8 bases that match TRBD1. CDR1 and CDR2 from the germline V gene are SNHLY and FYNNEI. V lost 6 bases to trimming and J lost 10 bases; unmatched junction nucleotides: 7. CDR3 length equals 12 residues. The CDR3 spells CASSTRDRTYTF. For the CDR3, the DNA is TGTGCCAGCAGCACACGGGACAGGACCTACACCTTC.

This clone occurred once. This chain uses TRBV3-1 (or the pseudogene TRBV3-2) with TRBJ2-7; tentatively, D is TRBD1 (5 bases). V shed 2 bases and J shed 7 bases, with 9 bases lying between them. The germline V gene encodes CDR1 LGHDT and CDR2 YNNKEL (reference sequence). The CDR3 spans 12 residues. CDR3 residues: CASSQQGWEQYF. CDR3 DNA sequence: TGTGCCAGCAGCCAACAGGGATGGGAGCAGTACTTC.

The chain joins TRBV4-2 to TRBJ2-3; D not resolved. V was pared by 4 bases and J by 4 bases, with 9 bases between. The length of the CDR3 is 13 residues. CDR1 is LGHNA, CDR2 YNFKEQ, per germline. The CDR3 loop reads CASSPFVADTQYF. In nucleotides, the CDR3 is TGTGCCAGCAGCCCGTTCGTGGCAGATACGCAGTATTTT.

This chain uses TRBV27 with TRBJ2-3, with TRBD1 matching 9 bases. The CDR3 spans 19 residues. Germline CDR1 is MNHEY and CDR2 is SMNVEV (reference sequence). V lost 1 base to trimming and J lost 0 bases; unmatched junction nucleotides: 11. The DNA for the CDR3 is TGTGCCAGCAGTTTATTCCGGGACAGGGCCTACCTTAGCACAGATACGCAGTATTTT. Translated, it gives CASSLFRDRAYLSTDTQYF.

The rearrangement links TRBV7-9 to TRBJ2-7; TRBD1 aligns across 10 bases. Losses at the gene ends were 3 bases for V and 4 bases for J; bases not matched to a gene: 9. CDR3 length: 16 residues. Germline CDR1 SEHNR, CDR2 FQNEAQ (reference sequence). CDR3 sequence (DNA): TGTGCCAGCAGCTTTGGTGCGGACAGGGGGTGGTACGAGCAGTACTTC. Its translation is CASSFGADRGWYEQYF.

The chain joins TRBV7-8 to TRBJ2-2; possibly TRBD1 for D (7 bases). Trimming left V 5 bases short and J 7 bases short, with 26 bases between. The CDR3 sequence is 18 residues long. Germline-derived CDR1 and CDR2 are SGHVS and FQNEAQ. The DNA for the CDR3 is TGTGCCAGCAGCCAGCGGGTGTTTCCAGGGGGAGTGAACGGGGAGCTGTTTTTT. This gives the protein CASSQRVFPGGVNGELFF.

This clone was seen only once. CDR3 region: CASSTRDRVNQPQHF. In DNA form, the CDR3 reads TGTGCCAGTAGTACCCGGGACAGAGTAAATCAGCCCCAGCATTTT. This rearrangement joins TRBV19 to TRBJ1-5, with TRBD1 matching over 7 bases. J was trimmed by 4 bases and V by 4 bases; bases with no gene match: 7. CDR1 is LNHDA, CDR2 SQIVND, per germline (reference sequence). The length of the CDR3 is 15 residues. Full variable domain (missing parts from reference TRBV19 and TRBJ1-5): DGGITQSPKYLFRKEGQNVTLSCEQNLNHDAMYWYRQDPGQGLRLIYYSQIVNDFQKGDIAEGYSVSREKKESFPLTVTSAQKNPTAFYLCASSTRDRVNQPQHFGDGTRLSIL.

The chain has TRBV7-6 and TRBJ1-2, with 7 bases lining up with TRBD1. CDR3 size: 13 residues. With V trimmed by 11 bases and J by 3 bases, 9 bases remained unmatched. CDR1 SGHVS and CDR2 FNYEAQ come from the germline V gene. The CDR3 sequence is CAVQKQGDYGYTF. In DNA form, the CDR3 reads TGTGCCGTACAGAAGCAGGGGGACTATGGCTACACCTTC.

CDR3 sequence (DNA): TGTGCCAGCAGCAACCCCCTCGAGGGCAGGGAGACCCAGTACTTC. Its protein product is CASSNPLEGRETQYF. The rearrangement joins TRBV9 to TRBJ2-5; possible D gene TRBD2, 5 bases. This CDR3 spans 15 amino acids. Germline V CDR1 and CDR2: SGDLS, YYNGEE. V gave up 4 bases and J gave up 5 bases, with 18 bases separating them.

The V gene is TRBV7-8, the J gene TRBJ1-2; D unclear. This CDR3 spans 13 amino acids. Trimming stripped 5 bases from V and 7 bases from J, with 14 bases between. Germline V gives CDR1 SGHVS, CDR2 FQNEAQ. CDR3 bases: TGTGCCAGCAGCCTAGATTTGGGGTCTGGCTACACCTTC. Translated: CASSLDLGSGYTF.

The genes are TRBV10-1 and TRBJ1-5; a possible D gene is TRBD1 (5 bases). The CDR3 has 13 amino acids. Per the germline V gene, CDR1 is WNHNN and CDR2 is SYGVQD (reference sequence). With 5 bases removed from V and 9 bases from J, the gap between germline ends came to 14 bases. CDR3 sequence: CASSRGSVGPQHF. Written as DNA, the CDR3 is TGCGCCAGCAGTCGGGGGTCGGTTGGGCCCCAGCATTTT.